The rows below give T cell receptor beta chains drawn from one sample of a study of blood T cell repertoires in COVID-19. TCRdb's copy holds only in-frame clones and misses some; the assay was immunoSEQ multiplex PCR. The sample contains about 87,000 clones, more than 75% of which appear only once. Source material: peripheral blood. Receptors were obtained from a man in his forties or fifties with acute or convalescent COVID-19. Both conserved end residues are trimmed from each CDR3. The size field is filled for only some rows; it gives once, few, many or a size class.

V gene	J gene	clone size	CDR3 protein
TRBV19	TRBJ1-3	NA	ASSDRSSGNTIY
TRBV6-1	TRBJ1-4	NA	ASSEDISTNEKLF
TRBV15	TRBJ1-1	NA	ATSRRGQGARSTEAF
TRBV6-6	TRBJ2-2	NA	ASSPRTWTSKGTGELF
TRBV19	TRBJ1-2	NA	ASIPRQGGGYGYT
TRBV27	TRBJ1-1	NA	ASSLYSRVGTEAF
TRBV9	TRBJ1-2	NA	ASSAFYGYT
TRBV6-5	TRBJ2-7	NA	ASSRTGLGEQY
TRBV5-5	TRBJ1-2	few	ASSRDTSNYGYT
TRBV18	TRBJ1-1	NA	ASSRLDRLLRGTEAF
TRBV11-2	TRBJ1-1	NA	ASSASRTVTEAF
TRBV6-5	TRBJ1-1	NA	ASSYEGTGETEAF
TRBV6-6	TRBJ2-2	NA	ASSHRQGSNTGELF
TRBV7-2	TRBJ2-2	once	ASSSPGQETGELF
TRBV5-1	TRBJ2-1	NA	ASSLGLAGNEQF
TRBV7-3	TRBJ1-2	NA	ASSSRQGNYGYT
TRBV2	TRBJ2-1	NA	ASSAPLAGGVDEQF
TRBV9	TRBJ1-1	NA	ASSQGGNTEAF
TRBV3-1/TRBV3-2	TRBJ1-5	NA	ASSRRLGRDQPQH
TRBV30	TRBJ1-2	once	AWRSGVDYGYT
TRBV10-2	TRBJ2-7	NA	ASSVGSAAYEQY
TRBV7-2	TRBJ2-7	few	ASGPSDRVNEQY
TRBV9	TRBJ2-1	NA	ASSVVGSGPSVEQF
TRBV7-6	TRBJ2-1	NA	ASSLGPQRGGSYNEQF
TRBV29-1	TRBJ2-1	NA	SVEEGQGNGGQF
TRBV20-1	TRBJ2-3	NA	SASPGVAGGVGDTQY
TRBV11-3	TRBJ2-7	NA	ASSPSPRANEQY
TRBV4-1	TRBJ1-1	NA	ASSPSDRGFMGTEAF
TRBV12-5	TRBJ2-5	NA	ASAWSRKAGGQETQY
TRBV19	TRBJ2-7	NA	ASSIEGGEQY
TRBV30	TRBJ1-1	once	AWSADRWGNTEAF
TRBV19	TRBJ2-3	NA	ASRRGGKVTDTQY
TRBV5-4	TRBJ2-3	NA	ASSLAGGLTDTQY
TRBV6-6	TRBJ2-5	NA	ASSYARGPETQY
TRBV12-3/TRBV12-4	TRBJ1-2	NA	ASSMVDYGYT
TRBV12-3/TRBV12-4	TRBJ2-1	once	ASSLVSGYEQF
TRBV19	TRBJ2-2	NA	ASSSYGQGAGELF
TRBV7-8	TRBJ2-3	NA	ASSLVSGRETDTQY
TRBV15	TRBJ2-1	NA	ATSSDRTSGRHEQF
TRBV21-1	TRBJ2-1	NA	ASRDRGYDEQF
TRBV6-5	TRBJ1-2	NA	ASRADRVYGYT
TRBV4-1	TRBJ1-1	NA	ASSHPDRAYTEAF
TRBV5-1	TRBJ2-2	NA	ASSLGETGELF
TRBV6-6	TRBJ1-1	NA	ASRDRGGLEAF
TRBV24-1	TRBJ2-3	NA	ATSAGGYSTDTQY
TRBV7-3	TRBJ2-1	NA	ASSLVGTAYNEQF
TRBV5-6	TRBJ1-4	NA	ASSFGLGNEKLF
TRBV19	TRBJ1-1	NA	ASSLWAGGNTEAF
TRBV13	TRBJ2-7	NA	ASSPPRQGVYEQY
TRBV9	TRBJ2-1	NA	ASGFSGGPGEQF
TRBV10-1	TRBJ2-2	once	ASRPGHNTGELF
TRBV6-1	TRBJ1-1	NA	ASSEAGGLTEAF
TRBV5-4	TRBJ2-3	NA	ASSLASAPDTQY
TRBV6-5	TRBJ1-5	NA	ASRPGHQGNQPQH
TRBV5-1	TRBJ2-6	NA	ASVLYSGDGANVLT
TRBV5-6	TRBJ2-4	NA	ASSIRTSGVRGDIQY
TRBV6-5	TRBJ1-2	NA	ASTRQVANYGYT
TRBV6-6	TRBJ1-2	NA	ASSYRAADGYT
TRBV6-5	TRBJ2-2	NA	ASSSGTGQTGELF